This T cell receptor (beta chain) was recovered during a study of shared clonotypes between healthy human individuals. Positively selected for CCR7, the CD45RO-negative cells used as naive CD8 cells excluded terminally differentiated effector memory CD45RA+ cells. The V end was cut by 6 bases, the J end by 0 bases, with 11 bases between. Germline V gene sequence: CDR1 MDHEN, CDR2 SYDVKM. The CDR3 contains 15 residues. Only in-frame clones appear in the TCRdb table, and some are missing; sequencing was by immunoSEQ multiplex PCR. Found here are about 680,000 clones, about 90% of them singletons; the top ten hold nearly 25%.

This receptor was identified in a man aged 30-40 years in good health. The V call is TRBV28, the J call TRBJ1-4, with D possibly being TRBD1 (5 bases). The specimen was naive CD8+ T cells sorted from blood. CDR3 in amino acids: CASSREGPTNEKLFF. CDR3 in DNA: TGTGCCAGCAGCCGTGAGGGACCAACTAATGAAAAACTGTTTTTT. The full variable domain, completed using reference TRBV28 and TRBJ1-4, is DVKVTQSSRYLVKRTGEKVFLECVQDMDHENMFWYRQDPGLGLRLIYFSYDVKMKEKGDIPEGYSVSREKKERFSLILESASTNQTSMYLCASSREGPTNEKLFFGSGTQLSVL.